This TCR beta chain was profiled in a study of cytomegalovirus exposure and HLA in healthy donors. Broader study findings: TCR beta chain V- and J-gene trimming was linked, in a later analysis, to a missense variant in DCLRE1C. The study found most TCR sequences rare, yet found some public TCRs in many donors. Highly shared variants forming one cluster were likely a sequencing artifact.

V lost 4 bases and J 7 bases, leaving 9 bases between the germline ends. In germline, CDR1 is SGHDT, CDR2 YYEEEE. This CDR3 is built from 12 residues. Points on this clone: Its matching antigen is unknown.

Primers: 60 Vbeta forward and 13 Jbeta reverse. The table came from immunoSEQ multiplex PCR; TCRdb's copy has only in-frame clones and leaves some out. The sample includes roughly 160,000 clones, 80% of them seen just once. The clonotype originates from a man younger than 40 in good health and CMV-seronegative. The V gene is TRBV5-6, the J gene TRBJ2-1, with D tentatively TRBD2 (5 bases). Sequences were obtained from PBMCs. The CDR3 bases are TGTGCCAGCAGCGGCGGGCAAAATGAGCAGTTCTTC. Translated, it gives CASSGGQNEQFF.